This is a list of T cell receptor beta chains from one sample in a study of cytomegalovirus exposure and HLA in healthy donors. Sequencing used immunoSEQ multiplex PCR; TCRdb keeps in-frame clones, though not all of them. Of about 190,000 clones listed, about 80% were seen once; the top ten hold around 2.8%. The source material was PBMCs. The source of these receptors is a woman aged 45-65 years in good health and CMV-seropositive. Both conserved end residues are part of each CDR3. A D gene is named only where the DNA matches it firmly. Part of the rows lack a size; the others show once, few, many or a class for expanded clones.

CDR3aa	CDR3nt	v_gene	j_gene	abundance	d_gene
CASSPTGEHEQYF	TGTGCCAGCAGTCCTACAGGGGAGCACGAGCAGTACTTC	TRBV6-5	TRBJ2-7	once	TRBD1
CASSLVIRTSVVEQYF	TGTGCCAGCAGCTTAGTGATAAGGACTAGTGTAGTCGAGCAGTACTTC	TRBV11-2	TRBJ2-7	.	TRBD2
CASRSGTGSRLAKNIQYF	TGTGCCAGCAGATCCGGGACAGGGAGTCGATTAGCCAAAAACATTCAGTACTTC	TRBV5-6	TRBJ2-4	.	TRBD1
CASSQGQGALGEQFF	TGTGCCAGCAGTCAAGGACAGGGAGCCTTAGGTGAGCAGTTCTTC	TRBV6-9	TRBJ2-1	.	TRBD1
CASSYDGQGNQPQHF	TGTGCCAGCAGTTACGATGGACAGGGCAATCAGCCCCAGCATTTT	TRBV6-6	TRBJ1-5	.	TRBD1
CATSRVRSSGELQETQYF	TGTGCCACCAGCAGAGTTAGGTCTAGCGGGGAACTTCAAGAGACCCAGTACTTC	TRBV15	TRBJ2-5	.	TRBD2
CASSLGLQGQETQYF	TGTGCCAGCAGCTTAGGGTTGCAGGGCCAAGAGACCCAGTACTTC	TRBV11-2	TRBJ2-5	.	.
CAKGQIYTGELFF	TGTGCCAAGGGACAGATATACACCGGGGAGCTGTTTTTT	TRBV9	TRBJ2-2	.	TRBD1
CASSPGTTKYNEQFF	TGTGCCAGCAGCCCCGGGACTACCAAATACAATGAGCAGTTCTTC	TRBV4-2	TRBJ2-1	.	TRBD2
CASSPQGAGNQPQHF	TGTGCCAGCTCACCACAGGGGGCTGGGAATCAGCCCCAGCATTTT	TRBV18	TRBJ1-5	.	TRBD1
CSVEEVADIQYF	TGCAGCGTTGAAGAGGTCGCGGACATTCAGTACTTC	TRBV29-1	TRBJ2-4	.	.
CASSTGKSGNTIYF	TGTGCCAGCAGCACAGGGAAGTCTGGAAACACCATATATTTT	TRBV5-6	TRBJ1-3	.	.
CASSYRDTGNTIYF	TGTGCCAGCAGTTACCGCGACACGGGAAACACCATATATTTT	TRBV6-5	TRBJ1-3	.	.
CASSTLGRQAPNTGELFF	TGTGCCAGTAGTACCCTGGGGAGACAGGCGCCGAACACCGGGGAGCTGTTTTTT	TRBV19	TRBJ2-2	.	.
CASSLGTSGGRDTQYF	TGCGCCAGCAGCTTGGGGACTAGCGGGGGTAGGGATACGCAGTATTTT	TRBV5-1	TRBJ2-3	.	TRBD2
CASSSRQHEKLFF	TGTGCCAGCAGTTCCCGACAGCATGAAAAACTGTTTTTT	TRBV6-1	TRBJ1-4	.	.
CASSKAIGGAVGYTF	TGTGCCAGCAGCAAAGCGATAGGGGGGGCGGTCGGCTACACCTTC	TRBV21-1	TRBJ1-2	.	.
CASSIRTDLRVDTQYF	TGCGCCAGCAGCATCCGGACAGATCTGAGGGTAGATACGCAGTATTTT	TRBV5-1	TRBJ2-3	.	.
CASSSTSGGADTQYF	TGTGCCAGCAGCTCGACTAGCGGGGGGGCAGATACGCAGTATTTT	TRBV6-5	TRBJ2-3	.	TRBD2
CATPSPQGGEAFF	TGTGCCACCCCCTCCCCACAGGGTGGGGAGGCTTTCTTT	TRBV28	TRBJ1-1	.	.
CATKLTESYEQYF	TGTGCCACTAAACTGACAGAGTCCTACGAGCAGTACTTC	TRBV2	TRBJ2-7	.	.
CASSGATGPYEQYF	TGTGCCAGCAGCGGAGCGACAGGTCCCTACGAGCAGTACTTC	TRBV6-1	TRBJ2-7	.	.
CASREKRNTEAFF	TGTGCAAGTCGCGAAAAGCGGAACACTGAAGCTTTCTTT	TRBV12-2	TRBJ1-1	.	.
CASSLALQGSREQYF	TGCGCCAGCAGCTTGGCCTTACAGGGTTCAAGGGAGCAGTACTTC	TRBV5-1	TRBJ2-7	.	.
CASSFGTGGFYEQYF	TGTGCCAGCAGCTTCGGGACAGGGGGTTTTTACGAGCAGTACTTC	TRBV7-9	TRBJ2-7	.	TRBD1
CASSLGPDSSYEQYF	TGTGCCAGCAGCTTGGGGCCGGACAGCAGTTACGAGCAGTACTTC	TRBV5-5	TRBJ2-7	few	.
CASSSPTKRGSIYEQFF	TGTGCCAGCAGCAGCCCGACTAAGCGGGGCAGTATCTATGAGCAGTTCTTC	TRBV9	TRBJ2-1	.	TRBD2
CAGSSGLGYTF	TGTGCCGGGTCTTCAGGGTTAGGCTACACCTTC	TRBV21-1	TRBJ1-2	once	.
CASSLSSGGAVGTYEQYF	TGTGCCAGCAGCTTGAGTAGCGGGGGGGCGGTGGGGACCTACGAGCAGTACTTC	TRBV5-4	TRBJ2-7	.	TRBD2
CASSGAGGYEQYF	TGTGCCAGCTCCGGGGCGGGGGGATACGAGCAGTACTTC	TRBV6-5	TRBJ2-7	.	TRBD2
CASRGVSGANVLTF	TGTGCCAGCCGGGGGGTCTCTGGGGCCAACGTCCTGACTTTC	TRBV6-5	TRBJ2-6	.	TRBD2
CASSYWDSYNEQFF	TGTGCCAGCAGTTACTGGGACAGTTACAATGAGCAGTTCTTC	TRBV6-5	TRBJ2-1	.	TRBD1
CASSPLDSGEPQHF	TGCGCCAGCAGCCCACTGGACTCGGGGGAGCCCCAGCATTTT	TRBV5-1	TRBJ1-5	.	.
CASSVALGTVYEQYF	TGTGCCAGCAGCGTAGCCCTCGGGACAGTCTACGAGCAGTACTTC	TRBV11-2	TRBJ2-7	once	TRBD1
CASSLNRGRYEQFF	TGTGCCAGCAGCTTAAACAGGGGGAGGTATGAGCAGTTCTTC	TRBV7-2	TRBJ2-1	.	TRBD1
CASSESSNQPQHF	TGTGCCAGCAGTGAATCCTCGAATCAGCCCCAGCATTTT	TRBV25-1	TRBJ1-5	.	.
CASSETGLTGELFF	TGCGCCAGCAGTGAGACAGGGCTCACCGGGGAGCTGTTTTTT	TRBV5-1	TRBJ2-2	.	TRBD1
CASSVTGTRTEAFF	TGTGCCAGCAGTGTTACAGGGACGCGCACTGAAGCTTTCTTT	TRBV6-6	TRBJ1-1	few	.
CARSIGLAGVTDEQFF	TGTGCCAGAAGCATAGGACTAGCGGGGGTGACCGATGAGCAGTTCTTC	TRBV5-3	TRBJ2-1	.	TRBD2
CASSQEMVPDSLNQPQHF	TGCGCCAGCAGCCAAGAGATGGTCCCGGACAGCCTCAATCAGCCCCAGCATTTT	TRBV4-1	TRBJ1-5	few	.
CASSERGTGAYEQYF	TGTGCCAGCAGTGAGCGGGGGACAGGGGCCTACGAGCAGTACTTC	TRBV6-1	TRBJ2-7	.	TRBD1
CASSGLVQRNEQFF	TGTGCCAGCAGCGGACTAGTACAGCGCAATGAGCAGTTCTTC	TRBV7-9	TRBJ2-1	.	TRBD2
CASSPQNTGELFF	TGTGCCAGCAGTCCCCAGAACACCGGGGAGCTGTTTTTT	TRBV6-5	TRBJ2-2	few	.